This T cell receptor beta chain came from a study of blood T cell repertoires in COVID-19 (dated by TCRdb to 2020 to 2022). A note on the overall study: Collaborator samples came from the United States, Italy and Spain and covered acute and convalescent phases of COVID-19. The material from the prospective study consisted of cDNA or gDNA derived from T cells, B-cell-depleted T cells, or PBMCs. Subjects who had been exposed to COVID-19, were actively infected with it, or had recovered from it provided the deeply sampled blood TCRbeta repertoires that made up the dataset. A freely available public database, intended as a resource for researchers studying the immune response to SARS-CoV-2, is where the repertoires were released. The samples were drawn from two sources: the first 160 participants of the ongoing ImmuneRACE study, and fewer than 1,500 subjects contributed by 6 global collaborators. A de-identified subject ID, COVID-19 status, age in years and sex were almost always included in the sample metadata. Where available, HLA class I and class II types were taken from metadata supplied by the sample provider and were not determined by assay-based typing. On the study overall, not on this receptor specifically: How much clinical and demographic metadata was included differed by source and by participant, and the metadata was provided uncurated.

Germline trimming amounts to 0 bases on V and 8 bases on J, with 3 as the count of junction bases outside the gene matches. From cysteine to phenylalanine, the CDR3 is 15 amino acids long. Of all the DNA, just the CDR3 is kept, 45 bases in frame from base 1. For CDR1 and CDR2, the germline V gene (reference sequence) lists LNHNV and YYDKDF. Whole blood was collected in K2EDTA tubes by collaborating institutions according to the institutions' own protocols. For TCRbeta analysis, collaborator samples were shipped as frozen whole blood, as isolated PBMCs, or as DNA extracted from either sample type. On this clone: Its antigen target is currently unknown. The sample holds no much larger clone one base away, and base qualities are not on file.

TCRbeta CDR3 regions were amplified from genomic DNA by means of the immunoSEQ Assay, a bias-controlled multiplex PCR. The original methods were these. Within the assay, amplification of reference gene primers was used to estimate how many nucleated cells each sample contained. To quantify the absolute abundance of each unique TCRbeta CDR3 rearrangement, sequence reads were collapsed and filtered. Productive Simpson clonality was computed per sample as the square root of Simpson's diversity index over productive rearrangements. Sourced from immuneACCESS, this table was stored by TCRdb with only in-frame sequences that have V and J called. A share of the clones is absent; for the studies checked, an unresolved V gene accounts for under half, and the remainder has no known explanation. V, J and clone size derive from that table, while D and trimming were established from the DNA sequence. The sample table contains over 85,000 clones; only one count was recorded for 70% to 90% of them. The ten largest clones capture 3% to 3.5% of the sample.

Recombination linked TRBV15 to TRBJ1-4, and TRBD1 aligns with 10 junction nucleotides. The clonotype originates from a woman in her forties or fifties with acute or convalescent COVID-19. The sequenced material came from peripheral blood. The CDR3 amino acid sequence is: CATSREGTGVEKLFF. The nucleotide sequence is given as TGTGCCACCAGCAGAGAAGGGACAGGGGTCGAAAAACTGTTTTTT.